This paragraph covers one TCR beta chain sequence. The entry originates in a study of shared clonotypes between healthy human individuals. The wider study: The people who gave samples were two women and three men aged 18 to 49.

CDR3 length: 19 residues. Sequencing used immunoSEQ multiplex PCR; TCRdb keeps in-frame clones, though not all of them. Of 2 million to 2.5 million clones in the sample, approximately 93% were seen once. The chain couples TRBV21-1 to TRBJ1-1; whether TRBD1, the table's D call, matches the DNA was not checked. TRBV21-1 is listed as a pseudogene. The sample was naive CD4+ T cells from PBMCs. Subset meaning: CD45RA+ positively selected. This clonotype was sampled from a young man in good health. Some clones in this sample may be carry-over from other donors' samples. Here the CDR3 reads CASSKVAPAYQGWWTEAFF. CDR3 sequence (DNA): TGTGCCAGCAGCAAAGTCGCTCCGGCCTACCAGGGTTGGTGGACTGAAGCTTTCTTT.